This TCR beta chain was sequenced in a study of blood T cell repertoires in COVID-19. Method: immunoSEQ multiplex PCR; TCRdb's copy keeps in-frame clones and lacks some. This table holds around 310,000 clones, over 75% found once. The participants were between roughly 18 and 90 years old and came from about two dozen US areas. The study assigned cohorts using participant-reported clinical history. The germline CDR1 and CDR2 sequences are MNHEY and SVGEGT. This CDR3 region has 16 residues. Trimming cost V 5 bases and J 8 bases; bases outside gene matches: 11. The source material was PBMCs or T cells enriched from blood (not recorded which). This TCR came from a young man who had recovered from COVID-19. This chain joins TRBV6-2 or TRBV6-3 and TRBJ2-1, with 11 bases matching TRBD2. Here the CDR3 DNA reads TGTGCCAGCAGTGACCTTAGCGGGGGGGCCGGCGATGAGCAGTTCTTC. Protein product: CASSDLSGGAGDEQFF.